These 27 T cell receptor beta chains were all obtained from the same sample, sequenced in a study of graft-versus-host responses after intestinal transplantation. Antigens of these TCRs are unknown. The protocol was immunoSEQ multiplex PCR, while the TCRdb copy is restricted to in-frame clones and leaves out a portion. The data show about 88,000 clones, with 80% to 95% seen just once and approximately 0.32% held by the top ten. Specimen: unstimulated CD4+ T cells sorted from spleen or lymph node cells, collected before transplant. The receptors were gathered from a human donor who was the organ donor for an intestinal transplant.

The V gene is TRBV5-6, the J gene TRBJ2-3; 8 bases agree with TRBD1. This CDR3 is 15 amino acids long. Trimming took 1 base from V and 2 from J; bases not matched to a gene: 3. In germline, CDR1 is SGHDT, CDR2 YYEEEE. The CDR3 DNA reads TGTGCCAGCAGCTTGCGGCAGGGGGCCACAGATACGCAGTATTTT. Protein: CASSLRQGATDTQYF.

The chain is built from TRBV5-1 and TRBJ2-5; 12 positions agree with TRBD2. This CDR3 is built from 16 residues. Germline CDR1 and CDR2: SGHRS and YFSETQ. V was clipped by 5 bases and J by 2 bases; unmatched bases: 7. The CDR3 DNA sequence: TGCGCCAGCAGGGCCCTACTAGCGGGGGGTCAAGAGACCCAGTACTTC. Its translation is CASRALLAGGQETQYF.

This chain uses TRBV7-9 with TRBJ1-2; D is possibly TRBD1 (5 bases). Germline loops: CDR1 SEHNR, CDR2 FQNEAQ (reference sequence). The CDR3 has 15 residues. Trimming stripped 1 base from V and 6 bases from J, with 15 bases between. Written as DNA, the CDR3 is TGTGCCAGCAGCTTAGTGGGCTGGCAGGGAAATGGCTACACCTTC. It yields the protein CASSLVGWQGNGYTF.

Here the CDR3 reads CASSLESGKGGSPLHF. In DNA form, the CDR3 reads TGTGCCAGCAGCTTAGAATCGGGTAAAGGAGGTTCACCCCTCCACTTT. This chain connects TRBV7-9 to TRBJ1-6, with unresolved D. Per the germline V gene, CDR1 is SEHNR and CDR2 is FQNEAQ (reference sequence). The CDR3 has 16 residues. Deletions cut 1 base from V and 9 bases from J, with 16 bases between.

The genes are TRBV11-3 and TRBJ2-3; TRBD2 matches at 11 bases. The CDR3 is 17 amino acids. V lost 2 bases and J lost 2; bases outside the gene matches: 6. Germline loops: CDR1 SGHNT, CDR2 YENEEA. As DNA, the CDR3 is TGTGCCAGCAGCTTATATCTAGCGGGGGGCCACACAGATACGCAGTATTTT. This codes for CASSLYLAGGHTDTQYF.

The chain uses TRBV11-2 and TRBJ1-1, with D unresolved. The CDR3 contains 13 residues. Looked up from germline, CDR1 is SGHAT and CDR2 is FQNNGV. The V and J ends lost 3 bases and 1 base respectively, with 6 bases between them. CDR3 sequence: CASSFERNTEAFF. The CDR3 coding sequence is TGTGCCAGCAGCTTCGAGCGGAACACTGAAGCTTTCTTT.

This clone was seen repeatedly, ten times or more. The CDR3 DNA sequence: TGCGCCAGCAGCTTAGGGGTAGCGGGCACTACATTCACAGATACGCAGTATTTT. Residues: CASSLGVAGTTFTDTQYF. The chain combines TRBV5-1 with TRBJ2-3; TRBD2 matches at 7 bases. J gave up 2 bases and V 2 bases, and 14 bases lay outside the gene matches. The CDR3 is made up of 18 amino acids. Looked up from germline, CDR1 is SGHRS and CDR2 is YFSETQ.

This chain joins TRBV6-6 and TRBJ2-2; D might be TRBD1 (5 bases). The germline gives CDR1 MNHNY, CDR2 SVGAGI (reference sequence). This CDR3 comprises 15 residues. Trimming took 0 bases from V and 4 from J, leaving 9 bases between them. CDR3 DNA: TGTGCCAGCAGTTACTCCCAGGGATCCACCGGGGAGCTGTTTTTT. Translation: CASSYSQGSTGELFF.

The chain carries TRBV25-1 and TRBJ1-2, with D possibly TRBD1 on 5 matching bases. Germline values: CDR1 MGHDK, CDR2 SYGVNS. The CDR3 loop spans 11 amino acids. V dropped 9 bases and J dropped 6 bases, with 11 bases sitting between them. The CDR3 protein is CASSREDGYTF. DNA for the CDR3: TGTGCCAGTTCCAGGGAGGATGGCTACACCTTC.

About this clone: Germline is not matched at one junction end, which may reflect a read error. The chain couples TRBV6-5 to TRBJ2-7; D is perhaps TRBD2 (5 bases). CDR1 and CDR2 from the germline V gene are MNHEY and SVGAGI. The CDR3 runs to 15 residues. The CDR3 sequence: CANSYLAGPAYEQYF. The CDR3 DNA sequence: TGTGCCAACAGTTACTTGGCGGGTCCGGCCTACGAGCAGTACTTC.

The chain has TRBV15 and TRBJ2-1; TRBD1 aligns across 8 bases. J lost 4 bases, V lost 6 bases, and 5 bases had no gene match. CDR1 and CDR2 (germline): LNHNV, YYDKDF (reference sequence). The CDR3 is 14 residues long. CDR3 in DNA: TGTGCCACCAGGAGACAGGGGTCATACAATGAGCAGTTCTTC. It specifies CATRRQGSYNEQFF.

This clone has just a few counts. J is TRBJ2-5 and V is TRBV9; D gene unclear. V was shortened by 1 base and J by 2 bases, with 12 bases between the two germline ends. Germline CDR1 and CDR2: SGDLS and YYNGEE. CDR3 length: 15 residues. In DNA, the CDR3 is TGTGCCAGCAGCGTAAACAGCCTCCAGCAAGAGACCCAGTACTTC. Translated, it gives CASSVNSLQQETQYF.

The CDR3 region has the DNA TGTGCCAGCCGAGGCCCCAATCAGCCCCAGCATTTT. This encodes CASRGPNQPQHF. The V gene is TRBV6-5, the J gene TRBJ1-5; D uncertain. Germline loops: CDR1 MNHEY, CDR2 SVGAGI. The length of the CDR3 is 12 residues. Trimming removed 8 bases at V and 3 bases at J, with 8 bases between.

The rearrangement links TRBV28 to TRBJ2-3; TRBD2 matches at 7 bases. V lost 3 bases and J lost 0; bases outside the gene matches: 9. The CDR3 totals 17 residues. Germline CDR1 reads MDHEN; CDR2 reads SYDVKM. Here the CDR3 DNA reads TGTGCCAGCAGTTTTACCCTTACGCGGGAGAGCACAGATACGCAGTATTTT. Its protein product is CASSFTLTRESTDTQYF.

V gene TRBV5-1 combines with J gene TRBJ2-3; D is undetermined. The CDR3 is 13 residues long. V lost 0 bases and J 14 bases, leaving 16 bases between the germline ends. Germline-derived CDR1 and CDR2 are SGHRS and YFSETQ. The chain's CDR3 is CASSLAELSIRYF. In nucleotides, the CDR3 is TGCGCCAGCAGCTTGGCCGAGTTATCAATCCGGTATTTT.

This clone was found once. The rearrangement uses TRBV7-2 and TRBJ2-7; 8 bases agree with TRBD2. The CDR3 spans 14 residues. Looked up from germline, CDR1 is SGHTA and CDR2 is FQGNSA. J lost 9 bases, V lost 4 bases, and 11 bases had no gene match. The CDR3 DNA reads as TGTGCCAGCAGCTCCCGGGGGGGCCGAACTTTGCAGTACTTC. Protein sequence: CASSSRGGRTLQYF.

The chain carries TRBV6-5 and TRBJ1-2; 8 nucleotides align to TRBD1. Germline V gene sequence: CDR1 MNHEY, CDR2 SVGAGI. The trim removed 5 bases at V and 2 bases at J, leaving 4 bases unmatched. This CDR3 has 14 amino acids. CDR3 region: CASSPGQGNYGYTF. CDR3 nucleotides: TGTGCCAGCAGTCCTGGACAGGGAAACTATGGCTACACCTTC.

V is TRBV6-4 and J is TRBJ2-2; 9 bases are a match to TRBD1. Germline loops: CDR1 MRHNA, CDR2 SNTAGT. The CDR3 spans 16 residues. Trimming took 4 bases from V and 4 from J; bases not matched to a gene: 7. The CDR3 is CASSGASTGGTGELFF. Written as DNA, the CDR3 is TGTGCCAGCAGTGGCGCTTCGACAGGGGGCACCGGGGAGCTGTTTTTT.

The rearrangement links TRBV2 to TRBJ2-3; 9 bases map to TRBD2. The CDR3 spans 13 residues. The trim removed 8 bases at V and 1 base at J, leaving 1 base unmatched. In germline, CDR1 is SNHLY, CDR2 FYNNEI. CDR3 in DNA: TGTGCCAGCGTAGCGGGGGGCACAGATACGCAGTATTTT. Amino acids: CASVAGGTDTQYF.

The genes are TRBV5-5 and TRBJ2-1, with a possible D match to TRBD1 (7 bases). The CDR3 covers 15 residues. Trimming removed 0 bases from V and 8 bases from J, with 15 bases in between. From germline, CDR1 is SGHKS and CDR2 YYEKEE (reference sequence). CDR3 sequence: CASSLDQGGLYEQFF. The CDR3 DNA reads TGTGCCAGCAGCTTGGACCAGGGGGGTCTGTATGAGCAGTTCTTC.

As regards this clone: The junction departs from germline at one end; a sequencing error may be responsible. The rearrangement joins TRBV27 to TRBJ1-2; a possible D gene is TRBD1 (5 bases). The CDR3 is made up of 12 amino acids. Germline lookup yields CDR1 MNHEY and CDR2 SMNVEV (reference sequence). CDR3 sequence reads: CASSFSGNGCTF. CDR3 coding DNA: TGTGCCAGCAGTTTCTCAGGGAATGGCTGCACCTTC.

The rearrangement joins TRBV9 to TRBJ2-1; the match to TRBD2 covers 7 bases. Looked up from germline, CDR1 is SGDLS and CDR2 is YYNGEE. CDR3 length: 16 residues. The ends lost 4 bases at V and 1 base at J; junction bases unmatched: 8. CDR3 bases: TGTGCCAGCAGCTCTCCCAGCGGGATGTCCTACAATGAGCAGTTCTTC. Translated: CASSSPSGMSYNEQFF.

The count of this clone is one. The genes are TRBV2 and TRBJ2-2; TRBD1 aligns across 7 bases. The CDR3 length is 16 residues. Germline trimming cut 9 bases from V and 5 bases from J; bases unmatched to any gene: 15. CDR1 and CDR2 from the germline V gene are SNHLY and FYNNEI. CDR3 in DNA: TGTGCCAGTGGCGATACCGGGACAGAGACTACCGGGGAGCTGTTTTTT. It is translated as CASGDTGTETTGELFF.

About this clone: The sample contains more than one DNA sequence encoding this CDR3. CDR3 in amino acids: CAWSVQGGEKLFF. CDR3 coding DNA: TGTGCCTGGAGTGTCCAGGGTGGTGAAAAACTGTTTTTT. V is TRBV30 and J is TRBJ1-4; weak D call: TRBD1 (5 bases). The CDR3 is 13 amino acids. The V end lost 0 bases, the J end lost 7 bases, and 9 bases lay between the germline ends. Germline values: CDR1 GTSNPN, CDR2 SVGIG (reference sequence). The whole variable domain, filled in from reference TRBV30 and TRBJ1-4, reads SQTIHQWPATLVQPVGSPLSLECTVEGTSNPNLYWYRQAAGRGLQLLFYSVGIGQISSEVPQNLSASRPQDRQFILSSKKLLLSDSGFYLCAWSVQGGEKLFFGSGTQLSVL.

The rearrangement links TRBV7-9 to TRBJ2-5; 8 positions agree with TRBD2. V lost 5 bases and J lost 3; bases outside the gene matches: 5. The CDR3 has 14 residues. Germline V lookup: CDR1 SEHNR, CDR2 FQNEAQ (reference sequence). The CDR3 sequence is CASSNSGVKETQYF. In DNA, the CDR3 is TGTGCCAGCAGCAATAGCGGGGTGAAAGAGACCCAGTACTTC.

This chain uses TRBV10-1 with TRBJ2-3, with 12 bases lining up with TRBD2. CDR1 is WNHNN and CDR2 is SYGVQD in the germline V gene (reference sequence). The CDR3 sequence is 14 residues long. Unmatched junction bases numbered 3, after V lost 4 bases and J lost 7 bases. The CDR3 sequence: CASSGLAGANTQYF. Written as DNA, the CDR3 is TGCGCCAGCAGTGGACTAGCGGGAGCTAATACGCAGTATTTT.

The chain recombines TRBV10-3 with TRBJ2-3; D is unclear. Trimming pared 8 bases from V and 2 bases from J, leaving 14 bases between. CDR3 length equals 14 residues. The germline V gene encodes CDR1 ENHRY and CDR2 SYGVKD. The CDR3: CAIQPSQSTDTQYF. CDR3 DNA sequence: TGTGCCATCCAGCCTAGTCAATCCACAGATACGCAGTATTTT.